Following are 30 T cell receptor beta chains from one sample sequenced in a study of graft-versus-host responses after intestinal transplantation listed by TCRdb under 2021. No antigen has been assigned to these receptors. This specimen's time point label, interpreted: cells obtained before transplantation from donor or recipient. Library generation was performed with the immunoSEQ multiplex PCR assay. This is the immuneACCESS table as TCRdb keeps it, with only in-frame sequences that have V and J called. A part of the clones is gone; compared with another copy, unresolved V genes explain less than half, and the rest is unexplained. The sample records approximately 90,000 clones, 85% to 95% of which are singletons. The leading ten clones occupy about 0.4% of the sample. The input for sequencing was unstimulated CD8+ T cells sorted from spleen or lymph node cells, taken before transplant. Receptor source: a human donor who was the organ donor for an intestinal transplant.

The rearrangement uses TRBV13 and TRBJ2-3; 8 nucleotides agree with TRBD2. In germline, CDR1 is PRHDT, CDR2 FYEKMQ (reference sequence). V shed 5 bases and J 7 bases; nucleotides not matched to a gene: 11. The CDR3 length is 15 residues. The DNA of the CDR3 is TGTGCCAGCAGCGGAGCGGGGGTTAACCCAAATACGCAGTATTTT. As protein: CASSGAGVNPNTQYF.

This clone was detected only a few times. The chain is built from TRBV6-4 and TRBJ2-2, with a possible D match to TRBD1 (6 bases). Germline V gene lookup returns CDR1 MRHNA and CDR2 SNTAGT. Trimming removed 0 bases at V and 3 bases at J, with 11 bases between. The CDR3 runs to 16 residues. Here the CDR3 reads CASSDSYRVDTGELFF. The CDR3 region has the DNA TGTGCCAGCAGTGACTCTTACAGGGTGGACACCGGGGAGCTGTTTTTT.

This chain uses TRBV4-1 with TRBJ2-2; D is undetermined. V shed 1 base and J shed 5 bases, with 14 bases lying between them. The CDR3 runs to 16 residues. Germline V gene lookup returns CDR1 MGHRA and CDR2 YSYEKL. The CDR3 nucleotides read TGCGCCAGCAGCCAAGTAGTCCAAAGTTATACCGGGGAGCTGTTTTTT. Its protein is CASSQVVQSYTGELFF.

The chain's CDR3 is CATGGRLLWDYGYTF. CDR3 DNA sequence: TGTGCCACTGGGGGCCGGCTCCTCTGGGACTATGGCTACACCTTC. The gene calls are TRBV19 and TRBJ1-2; a possible D gene is TRBD1 (6 bases). CDR1 is LNHDA and CDR2 is SQIVND in the germline V gene (reference sequence). V gave up 10 bases and J gave up 3 bases, with 21 bases separating them. The CDR3 sequence is 15 residues long.

CDR3 sequence reads: CASSPTGTVYEQYF. The CDR3 region has the DNA TGTGCCAGCAGTCCTACCGGGACAGTCTACGAGCAGTACTTC. The rearrangement links TRBV6-1 to TRBJ2-7, with 7 bases fitting TRBD1. Germline CDR1 and CDR2: MNHNS and SASEGT. The J segment lost 3 bases and the V segment lost 5 bases, leaving 7 bases of the junction unmatched. CDR3 length: 14 residues.

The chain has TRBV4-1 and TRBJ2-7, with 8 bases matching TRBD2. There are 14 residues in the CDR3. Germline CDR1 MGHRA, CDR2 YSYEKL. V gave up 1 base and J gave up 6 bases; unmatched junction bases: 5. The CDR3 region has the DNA TGCGCCAGCAGCCAAGTTCTAGCGGGCTCCGAGCAGTACTTC. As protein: CASSQVLAGSEQYF.

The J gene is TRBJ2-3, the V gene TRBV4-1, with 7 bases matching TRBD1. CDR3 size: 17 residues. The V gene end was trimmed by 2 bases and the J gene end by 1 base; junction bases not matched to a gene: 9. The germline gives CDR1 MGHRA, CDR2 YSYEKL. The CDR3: CASSQPAGRGRTDTQYF. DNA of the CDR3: TGCGCCAGCAGCCAACCCGCTGGTAGGGGGCGCACAGATACGCAGTATTTT.

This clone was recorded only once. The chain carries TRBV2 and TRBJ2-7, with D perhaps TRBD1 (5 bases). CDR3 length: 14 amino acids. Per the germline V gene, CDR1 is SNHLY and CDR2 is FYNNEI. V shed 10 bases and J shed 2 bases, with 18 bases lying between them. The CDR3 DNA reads TGTGCCATCCCTAGGGCAGGGTTCCCCTACGAGCAGTACTTC. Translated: CAIPRAGFPYEQYF.

CDR3 nucleotides: TGTGCCAGCAACACCCCGCGGGCCCTCACCTACGAGCAGTACTTC. This encodes CASNTPRALTYEQYF. V is TRBV6-1 and J is TRBJ2-7, with a weak D call TRBD2 (5 bases). CDR1 is MNHNS, CDR2 SASEGT, per germline. Trimming pared 7 bases from V and 2 bases from J, leaving 18 bases between. The CDR3 has 15 residues.

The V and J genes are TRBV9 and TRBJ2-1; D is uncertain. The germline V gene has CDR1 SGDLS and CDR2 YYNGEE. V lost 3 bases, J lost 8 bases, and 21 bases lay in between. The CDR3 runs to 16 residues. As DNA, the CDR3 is TGTGCCAGCAGCGCCGCCCAGGTGAGAATGACGGATGAGCAGTTCTTC. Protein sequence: CASSAAQVRMTDEQFF.

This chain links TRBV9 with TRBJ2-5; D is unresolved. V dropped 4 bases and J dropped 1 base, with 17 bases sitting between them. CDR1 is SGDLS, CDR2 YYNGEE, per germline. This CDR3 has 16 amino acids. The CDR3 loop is CASSPKRTPLQETQYF. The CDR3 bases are TGTGCCAGCAGCCCTAAGAGAACTCCTCTCCAAGAGACCCAGTACTTC.

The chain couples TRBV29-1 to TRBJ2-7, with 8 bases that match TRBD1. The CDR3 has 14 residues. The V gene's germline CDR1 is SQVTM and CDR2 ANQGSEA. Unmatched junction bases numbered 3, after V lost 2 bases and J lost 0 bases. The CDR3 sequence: CSVELGTGSYEQYF. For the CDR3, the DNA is TGCAGCGTTGAACTGGGGACAGGCTCCTACGAGCAGTACTTC.

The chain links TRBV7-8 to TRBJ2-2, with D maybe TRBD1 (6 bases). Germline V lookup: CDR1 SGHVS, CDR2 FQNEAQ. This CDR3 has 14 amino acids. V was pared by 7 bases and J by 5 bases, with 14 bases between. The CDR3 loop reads CASIIIQGTGELFF. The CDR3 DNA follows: TGTGCCAGCATCATCATCCAGGGGACCGGGGAGCTGTTTTTT.

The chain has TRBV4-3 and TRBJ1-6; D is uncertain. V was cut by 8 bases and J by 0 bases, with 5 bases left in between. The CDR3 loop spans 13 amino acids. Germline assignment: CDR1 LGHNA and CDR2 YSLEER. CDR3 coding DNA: TGCGCCAGCGCGGGCTCCTATAATTCACCCCTCCACTTT. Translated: CASAGSYNSPLHF.

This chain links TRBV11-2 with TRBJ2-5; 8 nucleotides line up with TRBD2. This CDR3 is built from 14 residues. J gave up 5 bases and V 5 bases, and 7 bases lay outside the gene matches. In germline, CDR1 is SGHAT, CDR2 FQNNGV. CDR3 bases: TGTGCCAGCAGCGCCGGGGGGGGGATGGAGACCCAGTACTTC. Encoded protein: CASSAGGGMETQYF.

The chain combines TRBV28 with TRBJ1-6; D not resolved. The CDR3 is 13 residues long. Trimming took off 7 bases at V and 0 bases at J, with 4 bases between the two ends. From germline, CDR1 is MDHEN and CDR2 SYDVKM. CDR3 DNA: TGTGCCAGCACGAGCTCCTATAATTCACCCCTCCACTTT. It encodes CASTSSYNSPLHF.

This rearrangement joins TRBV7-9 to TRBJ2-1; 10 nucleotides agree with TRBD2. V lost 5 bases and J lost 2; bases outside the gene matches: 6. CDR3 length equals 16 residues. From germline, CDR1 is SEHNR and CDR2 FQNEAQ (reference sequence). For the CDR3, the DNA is TGTGCCAGCAGCCGCCGGACTAGCGGCACCTACAATGAGCAGTTCTTC. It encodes CASSRRTSGTYNEQFF.

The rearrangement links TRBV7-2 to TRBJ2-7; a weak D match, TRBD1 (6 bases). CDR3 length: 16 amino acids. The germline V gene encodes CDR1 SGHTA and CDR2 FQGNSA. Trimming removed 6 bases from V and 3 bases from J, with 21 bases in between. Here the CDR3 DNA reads TGTGCCAGCAGGACATCCGGGTATCGGACAGACTACGAGCAGTACTTC. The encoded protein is CASRTSGYRTDYEQYF. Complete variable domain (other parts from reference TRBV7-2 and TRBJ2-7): GAGVSQSPSNKVTEKGKDVELRCDPISGHTALYWYRQSLGQGLEFLIYFQGNSAPDKSGLPSDRFSAERTGGSVSTLTIQRTQQEDSAVYLCASRTSGYRTDYEQYFGPGTRLTVT.

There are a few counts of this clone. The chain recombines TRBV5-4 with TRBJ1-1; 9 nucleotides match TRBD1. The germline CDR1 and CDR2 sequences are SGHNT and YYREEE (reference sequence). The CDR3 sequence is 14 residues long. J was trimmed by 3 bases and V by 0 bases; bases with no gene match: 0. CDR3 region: CASSLGTGDTEAFF. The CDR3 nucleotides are TGTGCCAGCAGCTTGGGGACAGGGGACACTGAAGCTTTCTTT.

As DNA, the CDR3 is TGTGCCGCTGCCGCCGTGAGGGACAGCCTATCTGGAAACACCATATATTTT. Translating gives CAAAAVRDSLSGNTIYF. This chain links TRBV7-9 with TRBJ1-3; 7 bases line up with TRBD1. The germline gives CDR1 SEHNR, CDR2 FQNEAQ (reference sequence). CDR3 length: 17 amino acids. V lost 11 bases to trimming and J lost 1 base; unmatched junction nucleotides: 17.

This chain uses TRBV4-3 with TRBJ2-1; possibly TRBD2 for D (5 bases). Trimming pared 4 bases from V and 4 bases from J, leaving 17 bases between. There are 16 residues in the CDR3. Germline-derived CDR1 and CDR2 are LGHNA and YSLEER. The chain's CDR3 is CASSPKGSAEYNEQFF. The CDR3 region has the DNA TGCGCCAGCAGCCCAAAGGGATCAGCGGAATACAATGAGCAGTTCTTC.

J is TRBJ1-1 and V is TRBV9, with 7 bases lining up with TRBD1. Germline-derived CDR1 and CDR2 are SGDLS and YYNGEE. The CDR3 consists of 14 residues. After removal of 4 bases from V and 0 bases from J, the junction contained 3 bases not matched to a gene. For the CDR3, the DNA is TGTGCCAGCAGCAGGACAGGCATGAACACTGAAGCTTTCTTT. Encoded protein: CASSRTGMNTEAFF.

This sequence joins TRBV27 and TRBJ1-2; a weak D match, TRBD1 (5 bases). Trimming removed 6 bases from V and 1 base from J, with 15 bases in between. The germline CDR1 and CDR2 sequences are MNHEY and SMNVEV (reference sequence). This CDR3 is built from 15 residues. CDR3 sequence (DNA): TGTGCCAGCAGGGGCCACCTCGACAGTAACTATGGCTACACCTTC. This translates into CASRGHLDSNYGYTF.

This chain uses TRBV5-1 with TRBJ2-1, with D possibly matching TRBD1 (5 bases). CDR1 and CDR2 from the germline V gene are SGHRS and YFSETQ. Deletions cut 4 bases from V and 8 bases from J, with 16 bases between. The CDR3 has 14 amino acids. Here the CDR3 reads CASSEWTLRDEQFF. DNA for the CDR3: TGCGCCAGCAGCGAATGGACCCTCAGGGATGAGCAGTTCTTC.

CDR3 amino acids: CASSLTGQGGEQYF. The CDR3 DNA follows: TGTGCCAGCAGTTTGACTGGACAGGGAGGCGAGCAGTACTTC. This chain joins TRBV28 and TRBJ2-7; TRBD1 matches 8 bases. The germline CDR1 and CDR2 sequences are MDHEN and SYDVKM. After removal of 3 bases from V and 6 bases from J, the junction contained 7 bases not matched to a gene. The CDR3 totals 14 residues.

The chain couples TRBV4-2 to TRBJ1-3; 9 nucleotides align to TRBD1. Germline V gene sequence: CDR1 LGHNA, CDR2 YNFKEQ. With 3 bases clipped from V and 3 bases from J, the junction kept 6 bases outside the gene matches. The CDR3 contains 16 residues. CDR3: CASSHPGTGIGNTIYF. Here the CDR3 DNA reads TGTGCCAGCAGCCATCCCGGGACAGGGATTGGAAACACCATATATTTT.

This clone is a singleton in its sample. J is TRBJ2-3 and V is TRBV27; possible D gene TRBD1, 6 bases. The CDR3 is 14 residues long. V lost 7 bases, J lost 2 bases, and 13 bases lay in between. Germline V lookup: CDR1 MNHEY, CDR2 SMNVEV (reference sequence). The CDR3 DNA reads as TGTGCCAGCACCACGGACAGCCACACAGATACGCAGTATTTT. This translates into CASTTDSHTDTQYF.

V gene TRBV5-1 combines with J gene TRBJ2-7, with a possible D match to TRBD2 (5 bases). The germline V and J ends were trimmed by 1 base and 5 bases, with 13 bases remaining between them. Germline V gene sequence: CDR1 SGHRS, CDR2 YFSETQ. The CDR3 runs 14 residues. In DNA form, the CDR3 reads TGCGCCAGCAGCTTGAGCGGTGCTTGGGACGAGCAGTACTTC. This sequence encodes CASSLSGAWDEQYF.

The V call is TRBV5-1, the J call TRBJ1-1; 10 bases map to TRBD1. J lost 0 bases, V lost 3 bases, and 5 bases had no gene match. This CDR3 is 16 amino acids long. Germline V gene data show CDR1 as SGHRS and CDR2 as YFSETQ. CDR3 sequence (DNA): TGCGCCAGCAGCTCCTGGACAGGGGGTGTGAACACTGAAGCTTTCTTT. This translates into CASSSWTGGVNTEAFF. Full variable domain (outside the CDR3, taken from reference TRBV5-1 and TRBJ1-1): KAGVTQTPRYLIKTRGQQVTLSCSPISGHRSVSWYQQTPGQGLQFLFEYFSETQRNKGNFPGRFSGRQFSNSRSEMNVSTLELGDSALYLCASSSWTGGVNTEAFFGQGTRLTVV.

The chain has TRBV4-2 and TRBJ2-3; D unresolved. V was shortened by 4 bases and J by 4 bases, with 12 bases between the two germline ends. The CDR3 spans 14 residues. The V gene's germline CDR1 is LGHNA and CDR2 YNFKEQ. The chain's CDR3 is CASSPLVASDTQYF. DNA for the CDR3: TGTGCCAGCAGCCCTCTAGTTGCGTCAGATACGCAGTATTTT.